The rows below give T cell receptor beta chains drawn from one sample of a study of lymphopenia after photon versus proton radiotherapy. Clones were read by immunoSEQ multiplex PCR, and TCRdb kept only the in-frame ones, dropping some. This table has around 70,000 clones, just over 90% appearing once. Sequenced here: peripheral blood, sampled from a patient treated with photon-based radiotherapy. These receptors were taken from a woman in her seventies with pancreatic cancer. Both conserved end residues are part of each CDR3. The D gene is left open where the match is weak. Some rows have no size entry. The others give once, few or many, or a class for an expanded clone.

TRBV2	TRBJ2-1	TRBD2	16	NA	CASSEGGLAGAGEQFF	TGTGCCAGCAGTGAAGGGGGACTAGCGGGAGCAGGCGAGCAGTTCTTC
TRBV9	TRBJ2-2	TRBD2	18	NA	CASRKLSGSYPDTGELFF	TGTGCCAGCAGAAAACTTAGCGGGAGCTATCCGGACACCGGGGAGCTGTTTTTT
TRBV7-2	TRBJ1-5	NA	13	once	CASSLSRNQPQHF	TGTGCCAGCAGCTTATCACGCAATCAGCCCCAGCATTTT
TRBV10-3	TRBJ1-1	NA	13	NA	CAISRLENTEAFF	TGTGCCATCAGTAGACTGGAGAACACTGAAGCTTTCTTT
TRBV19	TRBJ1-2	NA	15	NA	CASAGGEAGPYGYTF	TGTGCCAGTGCAGGTGGTGAGGCTGGCCCCTATGGCTACACCTTC
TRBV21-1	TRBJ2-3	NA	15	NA	CASSKSGLLTDTQYF	TGTGCCAGCAGCAAATCGGGACTCCTCACAGATACGCAGTATTTT
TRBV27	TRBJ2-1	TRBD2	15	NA	CASSLSTSGSYEQFF	TGTGCCAGCAGTTTATCAACTAGCGGGAGCTATGAGCAGTTCTTC
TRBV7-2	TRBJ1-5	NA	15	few	CASSPGPTSNQPQHF	TGTGCCAGCAGCCCCGGGCCGACTAGCAATCAGCCCCAGCATTTT
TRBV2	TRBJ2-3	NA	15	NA	CASIPYGGSTDTQYF	TGTGCCAGCATTCCCTACGGGGGCAGCACAGATACGCAGTATTTT
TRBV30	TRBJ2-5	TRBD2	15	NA	CAWSVRPRGRETQYF	TGTGCCTGGAGTGTACGTCCCCGCGGGAGAGAGACCCAGTACTTC
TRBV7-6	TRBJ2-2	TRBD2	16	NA	CASSLGASGKIGELFF	TGTGCCAGCAGCTTAGGGGCTAGCGGGAAGATCGGGGAGCTGTTTTTT
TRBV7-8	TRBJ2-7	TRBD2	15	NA	CASSLAPGGGYEQYF	TGTGCCAGCAGCTTAGCGCCGGGGGGAGGATACGAGCAGTACTTC
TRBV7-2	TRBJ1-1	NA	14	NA	CASSRGHANTEAFF	TGTGCCAGCAGCCGAGGACACGCGAACACTGAAGCTTTCTTT
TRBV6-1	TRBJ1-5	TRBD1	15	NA	CASSETGGSNQPQHF	TGTGCCAGCAGTGAAACAGGGGGAAGCAATCAGCCCCAGCATTTT
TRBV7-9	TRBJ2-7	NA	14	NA	CASSLAGISYEQYF	TGTGCCAGCAGCTTAGCGGGCATTTCCTACGAGCAGTACTTC
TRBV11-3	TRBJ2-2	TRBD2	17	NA	CASSPGGLAGVNGELFF	TGTGCCAGCAGCCCAGGAGGACTAGCGGGAGTTAACGGGGAGCTGTTTTTT
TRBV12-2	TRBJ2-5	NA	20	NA	CASRLAHPDGGTGEQETQYF	TGTGCAAGTCGCTTAGCCCACCCGGATGGGGGAACAGGAGAACAAGAGACCCAGTACTTC
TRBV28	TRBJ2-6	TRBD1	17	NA	CASSSEQGVPGANVLTF	TGTGCCAGCAGTTCCGAACAGGGGGTACCTGGGGCCAACGTCCTGACTTTC
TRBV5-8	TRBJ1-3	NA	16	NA	CASSSKTGGAGNTIYF	TGTGCCAGCAGCTCAAAGACCGGGGGGGCAGGAAACACCATATATTTT
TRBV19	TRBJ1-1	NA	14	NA	CASKFGLQNTEAFF	TGTGCCAGTAAGTTTGGCCTACAGAACACTGAAGCTTTCTTT
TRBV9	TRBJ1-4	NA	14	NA	CASSVGATNEKLFF	TGTGCCAGCAGCGTGGGGGCAACTAATGAAAAACTGTTTTTT
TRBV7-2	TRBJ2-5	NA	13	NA	CASSLAQKETQYF	TGTGCCAGCAGCTTAGCGCAGAAAGAGACCCAGTACTTC
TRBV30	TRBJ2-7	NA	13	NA	CAWSVPLGYEQYF	TGTGCCTGGAGTGTACCCCTCGGCTACGAGCAGTACTTC
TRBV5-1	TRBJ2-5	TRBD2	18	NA	CASSGRPLAGGYQETQYF	TGCGCCAGCAGCGGACGGCCCCTAGCGGGAGGGTACCAAGAGACCCAGTACTTC
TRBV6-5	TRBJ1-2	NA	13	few	CASSWEGSYGYTF	TGTGCCAGCAGTTGGGAGGGGAGCTATGGCTACACCTTC
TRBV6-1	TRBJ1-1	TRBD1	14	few	CASSVRGKNTEAFF	TGTGCCAGCAGTGTCAGGGGGAAGAACACTGAAGCTTTCTTT
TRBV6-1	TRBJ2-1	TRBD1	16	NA	CASSVGQGSLRNEQFF	TGTGCCAGCAGTGTGGGACAGGGAAGTTTAAGAAACGAGCAGTTCTTC